One TCR beta chain is described in this entry. Its antigen remains unknown. The CDR3 runs 13 residues. The V gene's germline CDR1 is KGHSH and CDR2 LQKENI. Trimming stripped 3 bases from V and 5 bases from J, with 10 bases between. This record belongs to a study of beta chain features in type 1 diabetes. Study findings and constraints: The study found moderately but significantly shorter TCRB CDR3s in all four CD4+ subsets of Type 1 diabetes patients.

TCRB transcripts that were expressed got sequenced, as all of the isolated RNA had been reverse transcribed. Repertoires were generated with immunoSEQ multiplex PCR, while TCRdb's copy carries only in-frame clones and drops some. The sample shows more than 95,000 clones, about 26% of them seen only once. Sequencing was performed on central memory CD4+ T cells from blood. This chain connects TRBV18 to TRBJ1-1; D uncertain. The source of this sequence is a woman aged 18-35 years with type 1 diabetes. This CDR3 reads CASSPGSPTEAFF. The CDR3 DNA is TGTGCCAGCTCACCTGGGAGTCCTACTGAAGCTTTCTTT.